The clone carrying this T cell receptor (beta chain) was recorded once. Measured with immunoSEQ multiplex PCR; TCRdb has only the in-frame clones, and not every one. The sample has 260,000 or so clones; roughly 76% are singletons. Seattle-derived patients entered the study during active infection and were followed longitudinally. This record comes from a study of blood T cell repertoires in COVID-19. The CDR3 loop spans 15 amino acids. J gave up 4 bases and V 1 base, and 3 bases lay outside the gene matches. The germline gives CDR1 LGHNA, CDR2 YSLEER. The sample was peripheral blood. This clonotype was sampled from a woman aged 80 or older with COVID-19, enrolled during active disease. This chain uses TRBV4-3 with TRBJ2-1, with 8 nucleotides matching TRBD2. CDR3 protein: CASSQVASGYNEQFF. The DNA for the CDR3 is TGCGCCAGCAGCCAAGTGGCTAGCGGGTACAATGAGCAGTTCTTC.